The 25 T cell receptor beta chains below come from one sample, sequenced in a study of liver allograft versus peripheral blood T cells. In the study overall: Blood and transplanted-liver T cell receptor repertoires from recipients were compared.

TCRdb reprocessed the reads via MiXCR and lists one record per CDR3 protein. This table holds under 15,000 distinct CDR3 sequences, about 19% found once. These receptors all come from a human patient who had a liver transplant. Certain T cells may be donor cells from the graft.

This clonotype has a count of ten or more. CDR3 bases: TGTGCCAGCAGCGCCCAAACGACAGGGCCCCAAGAGACCCAGTACTTC. This gives the protein CASSAQTTGPQETQYF. The chain has TRBV9 and TRBJ2-5; 7 bases align to TRBD1. The CDR3 sequence is 16 residues long. J was trimmed by 1 base and V by 3 bases; bases with no gene match: 9. Germline V CDR1 and CDR2: SGDLS, YYNGEE.

The chain combines TRBV7-3 with TRBJ2-3; 14 bases are a match to TRBD2. In germline, CDR1 is SGHTA, CDR2 FQGTGA. CDR3 length: 21 amino acids. V trimming: 1 base; J trimming: 0 bases; junction bases outside the gene matches: 12. This CDR3 reads CASSLRGRLGTSGGSTDTQYF. Written as DNA, the CDR3 is TGTGCCAGCAGCTTAAGAGGGCGGTTGGGGACTAGCGGGGGTAGCACAGATACGCAGTATTTT.

The chain has TRBV14 and TRBJ2-5; 13 bases agree with TRBD2. V was clipped by 5 bases and J by 4 bases; unmatched bases: 4. CDR1 is SGHDN and CDR2 is FVKESK in the germline V gene. This CDR3 has 15 amino acids. CDR3 sequence reads: CASSLGLAGTETQYF. The CDR3 region has the DNA TGTGCCAGCAGCTTGGGACTAGCGGGAACAGAGACCCAGTACTTC.

This clonotype has a count of ten or more. V gene TRBV5-1 combines with J gene TRBJ1-2, with TRBD1 as a possible D gene (5 bases). Per germline, CDR1 SGHRS and CDR2 YFSETQ. V lost 1 base to trimming and J lost 6 bases, with 10 bases between them. This CDR3 is 13 amino acids long. CDR3 loop: CASSLSGGDGYTF. The CDR3 coding sequence is TGCGCCAGCAGCTTGTCCGGGGGAGATGGCTACACCTTC.

The table lists this clonotype with a few counts. This chain uses TRBV11-1 with TRBJ1-5, with a tentative D call TRBD1 (5 bases). The ends were cut back, 3 bases at V and 4 bases at J, with 7 bases in the middle. The CDR3 spans 13 residues. The germline V gene encodes CDR1 SGHAT and CDR2 FQDESV (reference sequence). The CDR3 region has the DNA TGTGCCAGCAGCTTGGGGGAGAATCAGCCCCAGCATTTT. As protein: CASSLGENQPQHF.

This clonotype was picked up many times. The chain uses TRBV10-3 and TRBJ2-7; D may match TRBD1 or TRBD2 (6 bases each). V dropped 3 bases and J dropped 0 bases, with 15 bases sitting between them. The CDR3 extends over 16 amino acids. Germline V CDR1 and CDR2: ENHRY, SYGVKD. The CDR3 is CAISERGARDSYEQYF. The CDR3 bases are TGTGCCATCAGTGAAAGGGGGGCCAGGGACTCCTACGAGCAGTACTTC.

The rearrangement joins TRBV2 to TRBJ1-1; D possibly corresponds to TRBD1 (5 bases). Germline V gives CDR1 SNHLY, CDR2 FYNNEI. CDR3 length: 14 amino acids. Trimming left V 3 bases short and J 0 bases short, with 8 bases between. CDR3 bases: TGTGCCAGCAGTGATGAGGGGATGAACACTGAAGCTTTCTTT. Amino acid sequence: CASSDEGMNTEAFF.

This clonotype counts as medium-sized (0.01 to 0.1%). The chain combines TRBV6-1 with TRBJ1-5; D possibly corresponds to TRBD1 (5 bases). The CDR3 has 14 residues. From germline, CDR1 is MNHNS and CDR2 SASEGT. The ends were cut back, 4 bases at V and 4 bases at J, with 11 bases in the middle. The CDR3 protein is CASSGATVNQPQHF. Written as DNA, the CDR3 is TGTGCCAGCAGTGGGGCGACAGTAAATCAGCCCCAGCATTTT.

This clonotype was counted ten times or more. This chain links TRBV28 with TRBJ2-7; 12 bases map to TRBD1. The CDR3 is made up of 14 amino acids. The trim removed 4 bases at V and 6 bases at J, leaving 4 bases unmatched. CDR1 MDHEN and CDR2 SYDVKM come from the germline V gene. The CDR3, as DNA: TGTGCCAGCAGTTCCGGGACAGGGGGCGCCGAGCAGTACTTC. It translates to CASSSGTGGAEQYF.

This clonotype has ten or more counts. The chain has TRBV10-3 and TRBJ1-1; the D gene is possibly TRBD1 (6 bases). The CDR3 totals 16 residues. Germline CDR1 and CDR2: ENHRY and SYGVKD. The germline V and J ends were trimmed by 4 bases and 0 bases, with 15 bases remaining between them. This CDR3 is CAISGGRSGVNTEAFF. DNA for the CDR3: TGTGCCATCAGTGGGGGCAGGTCAGGGGTGAACACTGAAGCTTTCTTT.

This chain joins TRBV30 and TRBJ1-2, with 9 bases aligning to TRBD1. Germline loops: CDR1 GTSNPN, CDR2 SVGIG (reference sequence). V shed 5 bases, J shed 8 bases, and the junction held 9 bases outside the gene matches. This CDR3 region has 13 residues. CDR3 region: CAWDMGQGRGYTF. In nucleotides, the CDR3 is TGTGCCTGGGACATGGGACAGGGTAGGGGCTACACCTTC.

CDR3 nucleotide sequence: TGCAGTGCTAGAGATCTAAGGCAGGGTCCCACCGGGGAGCTGTTTTTT. Its translation: CSARDLRQGPTGELFF. The rearrangement joins TRBV20-1 to TRBJ2-2, with D maybe TRBD1 (5 bases). V was shortened by 0 bases and J by 4 bases, with 15 bases between the two germline ends. Germline CDR1 DFQATT, CDR2 SNEGSKA (reference sequence). The CDR3 is 16 residues long.

This clonotype was counted at least ten times. V and J are TRBV28 and TRBJ2-2; 8 bases match TRBD1. The length of the CDR3 is 17 residues. Germline assignment: CDR1 MDHEN and CDR2 SYDVKM. Trimming cost V 5 bases and J 1 base; bases outside gene matches: 9. CDR3: CASSRFWGTGNTGELFF. The DNA of the CDR3 is TGTGCCAGCAGTCGCTTTTGGGGGACAGGGAACACCGGGGAGCTGTTTTTT.

This chain joins TRBV7-3 and TRBJ2-1, with TRBD2 identical over 11 bases. In germline, CDR1 is SGHTA, CDR2 FQGTGA. This CDR3 region has 17 residues. Losses at the gene ends were 6 bases for V and 3 bases for J; bases not matched to a gene: 10. CDR3 protein: CASSSWGGTSGYNEQFF. The CDR3 DNA reads as TGTGCCAGCAGTTCTTGGGGCGGGACTAGCGGCTACAATGAGCAGTTCTTC. Supplemented by reference TRBV7-3 and TRBJ2-1, the full variable domain reads GAGVSQTPSNKVTEKGKYVELRCDPISGHTALYWYRQSLGQGPEFLIYFQGTGAADDSGLPNDRFFAVRPEGSVSTLKIQRTERGDSAVYLCASSSWGGTSGYNEQFFGPGTRLTVL.

This clonotype was counted many times. This chain connects TRBV28 to TRBJ2-2; D uncertain. Germline CDR1 reads MDHEN; CDR2 reads SYDVKM. The CDR3 runs 12 residues. Trimming took off 2 bases at V and 6 bases at J, with 4 bases between the two ends. CDR3 sequence: CASSLRAGELFF. In DNA form, the CDR3 reads TGTGCCAGCAGTTTACGCGCCGGGGAGCTGTTTTTT.

In its sample, this clonotype ranks as medium-sized. The V and J genes are TRBV18 and TRBJ2-7; TRBD1 matches 8 bases. Germline V gene data show CDR1 as KGHSH and CDR2 as LQKENI. V gave up 2 bases and J gave up 1 base; unmatched junction bases: 4. The CDR3 has 15 amino acids. The DNA of the CDR3 is TGTGCCAGCTCACCAAGGACAGGGAAGTCCTACGAGCAGTACTTC. Translation: CASSPRTGKSYEQYF.

This clonotype is categorized as medium-sized (0.01 to 0.1%). The chain is built from TRBV27 and TRBJ1-2; D might be TRBD1 (5 bases). The CDR3 totals 15 residues. CDR1 and CDR2 (germline): MNHEY, SMNVEV (reference sequence). V lost 5 bases and J 9 bases, leaving 22 bases between the germline ends. CDR3: CASSPRPAPGRSYTF. CDR3 DNA sequence: TGTGCCAGCAGTCCCCGGCCCGCCCCGGGACGGAGCTACACCTTC.

With regard to this clonotype: This may stem from a read error, because a much larger clone lies one nucleotide away. The chain is built from TRBV30 and TRBJ1-3; possibly TRBD1 for D (5 bases). Germline V CDR1 and CDR2: GTSNPN, SVGIG (reference sequence). CDR3 length: 14 amino acids. Trimming pared 5 bases from V and 2 bases from J, leaving 13 bases between. The CDR3 protein is CAWGTRGPGNTIYF. CDR3 nucleotides: TGTGCCTGGGGCACCCGGGGCCCTGGAAACACCATATATTTT.

This clonotype turned up a few times. The chain links TRBV30 to TRBJ1-3; 7 nucleotides match TRBD1. With V trimmed by 0 bases and J by 0 bases, 14 bases remained unmatched. The CDR3 covers 19 residues. Germline-derived CDR1 and CDR2 are GTSNPN and SVGIG (reference sequence). The CDR3 DNA reads as TGTGCCTGGAGTGTATACTTGGGACAGTTCACCTACTCTGGAAACACCATATATTTT. Translated: CAWSVYLGQFTYSGNTIYF.

CDR3 amino acids: CAISAWDRDYYGYTF. Written as DNA, the CDR3 is TGTGCCATCAGTGCCTGGGACAGGGACTACTATGGCTACACCTTC. This rearrangement joins TRBV10-3 to TRBJ1-2, with TRBD1 identical over 9 bases. With 4 bases clipped from V and 3 bases from J, the junction kept 6 bases outside the gene matches. Germline loops: CDR1 ENHRY, CDR2 SYGVKD. The CDR3 extends over 15 amino acids.

This chain links TRBV5-6 with TRBJ2-4; 12 bases are shared with TRBD2. The CDR3 totals 17 residues. The V gene's germline CDR1 is SGHDT and CDR2 YYEEEE. Trimming at V came to 0 bases and at J to 7 bases, leaving 8 bases not matched to a gene. CDR3 region: CASSLGLAGASGNIQYF. For the CDR3, the DNA is TGTGCCAGCAGCTTGGGACTAGCGGGAGCGTCGGGTAACATTCAGTACTTC.

The chain uses TRBV7-9 and TRBJ2-5; 8 bases match TRBD1. Trimming at V came to 4 bases and at J to 2 bases, leaving 6 bases not matched to a gene. Germline V gene lookup returns CDR1 SEHNR and CDR2 FQNEAQ (reference sequence). The CDR3 runs to 15 residues. Here the CDR3 DNA reads TGTGCCAGCAGCTCCCGAACAGGGGGGCAAGAGACCCAGTACTTC. It yields the protein CASSSRTGGQETQYF.

This clonotype was picked up many times. The chain couples TRBV6-6 to TRBJ2-1, with D maybe TRBD2 (7 bases). Per the germline V gene, CDR1 is MNHNY and CDR2 is SVGAGI (reference sequence). V lost 4 bases, J lost 0 bases, and 13 bases lay in between. CDR3 size: 16 residues. The CDR3 DNA sequence: TGTGCCAGCAGTTCCGCGGGGGCAAGCTCCTACAATGAGCAGTTCTTC. It translates to CASSSAGASSYNEQFF.

This clonotype was detected ten times or more. V is TRBV30 and J is TRBJ2-7; D ambiguous. Trimming took off 1 base at V and 6 bases at J, with 7 bases between the two ends. The germline V gene encodes CDR1 GTSNPN and CDR2 SVGIG (reference sequence). The CDR3 is 11 amino acids. The CDR3 region has the DNA TGTGCCTGGAGTGGTCTAGGCGAGCAGTACTTC. Its translation is CAWSGLGEQYF.

This clonotype is deemed medium-sized (0.01 to 0.1%). V usage is TRBV10-3 and J usage is TRBJ2-3; the match to TRBD2 covers 12 bases. Losses at the gene ends were 10 bases for V and 3 bases for J; bases not matched to a gene: 2. This CDR3 is built from 13 residues. CDR1 and CDR2 (germline): ENHRY, SYGVKD. CDR3 nucleotides: TGTGCCACACTAGCGGGAGGAACAGATACGCAGTATTTT. This codes for CATLAGGTDTQYF.